This TCR beta chain was identified in a study of PD-L1 blockade in urothelial cancer. Study at large: Males with urothelial cancer arising in the bladder constituted about 85% of the roughly 30 patients. Study results and caveats: Durable benefit accompanied greater 3-week expansion of tumor-associated blood clones.

On this clone itself: What it recognizes is unknown.

Produced via immunoSEQ multiplex PCR; TCRdb's table is partial and in-frame only. The sample has under 120,000 clones; roughly 84% are singletons. After removal of 3 bases from V and 0 bases from J, the junction contained 5 bases not matched to a gene. CDR1 SGHVS and CDR2 FQNEAQ come from the germline V gene. This CDR3 spans 19 amino acids. Sequenced material: PBMCs, taken around atezolizumab (anti-PD-L1) treatment. This chain joins TRBV7-8 and TRBJ2-6, with TRBD2 matching over 13 bases. This receptor was identified in a man aged 50-59 years with urothelial cancer. CDR3 in DNA: TGTGCCAGCAGCTTTCCCAGACTAGCGGGAGGCTCTGGGGCCAACGTCCTGACTTTC. This translates into CASSFPRLAGGSGANVLTF.